Shown below are 11 T cell receptor beta chains from a single sample sequenced in a study of resident and recirculating memory T cells in vitiligo (dated by TCRdb to between 2018 and 2020). Libraries were constructed by the immunoSEQ multiplex PCR assay. Entries here come from immuneACCESS through TCRdb and include only in-frame sequences with V and J called. Some clones fail to appear in such tables; in the studies checked, an unresolved V gene covers under half of the shortfall, and the cause of the remainder is unknown. This sample holds tens of thousands of clones; just over 90% were observed only once. The ten most abundant clones make up 4% to 5.5% of the sample. What was sequenced was blood. The receptors originated from a male donor with vitiligo.

The chain is built from TRBV5-6 and TRBJ2-3; possible D gene TRBD2, 5 bases. The CDR3 totals 16 residues. V was clipped by 2 bases and J by 0 bases, with 13 bases between them. Looked up from germline, CDR1 is SGHDT and CDR2 is YYEEEE. Written as DNA, the CDR3 is TGTGCCAGCAGCTTTCAGCGGTCATCTAGCACAGATACGCAGTATTTT. Its protein is CASSFQRSSSTDTQYF. The complete variable domain, with remaining parts taken from reference TRBV5-6 and TRBJ2-3, reads DAGVTQSPTHLIKTRGQQVTLRCSPKSGHDTVSWYQQALGQGPQFIFQYYEEEERQRGNFPDRFSGHQFPNYSSELNVNALLLGDSALYLCASSFQRSSSTDTQYFGPGTRLTVL.

The chain couples TRBV7-6 to TRBJ1-2, with 7 bases fitting TRBD1. Germline V CDR1 and CDR2: SGHVS, FNYEAQ. Trimming at V came to 2 bases and at J to 3 bases, leaving 6 bases not matched to a gene. The CDR3 spans 15 residues. CDR3 in amino acids: CASSLRQGDHYGYTF. In DNA, the CDR3 is TGTGCCAGCAGCTTAAGACAGGGCGACCACTATGGCTACACCTTC.

The chain employs TRBV5-6 and TRBJ2-7; the D gene is possibly TRBD2 (6 bases). The CDR3 length is 12 residues. Looked up from germline, CDR1 is SGHDT and CDR2 is YYEEEE. Trimming shortened V by 4 bases and J by 4 bases, and 9 bases separated the two germline ends. In DNA, the CDR3 is TGTGCCAGCAGCCGAAGCGGGTACGAGCAGTACTTC. Translation: CASSRSGYEQYF.

CDR3 coding DNA: TGTGCCAGCAGCTTAGACAGGGGCGGCATTCAGTACTTC. The encoded protein is CASSLDRGGIQYF. The J gene is TRBJ2-4, the V gene TRBV7-3; 8 nucleotides agree with TRBD1. The CDR3 runs to 13 residues. V shed 2 bases, J shed 9 bases, and the junction held 3 bases outside the gene matches. The germline gives CDR1 SGHTA, CDR2 FQGTGA. Supplemented by reference TRBV7-3 and TRBJ2-4, the full variable domain reads GAGVSQTPSNKVTEKGKYVELRCDPISGHTALYWYRQSLGQGPEFLIYFQGTGAADDSGLPNDRFFAVRPEGSVSTLKIQRTERGDSAVYLCASSLDRGGIQYFGAGTRLSVL.

This clone came up once. J is TRBJ2-7 and V is TRBV2; TRBD1 matches 7 bases. Germline lookup yields CDR1 SNHLY and CDR2 FYNNEI. This CDR3 has 16 residues. V was clipped by 7 bases and J by 0 bases; unmatched bases: 12. The CDR3 bases are TGTGCCAGCACCGAGGGGACAGCGGTGAGCTCCTACGAGCAGTACTTC. Translated, it gives CASTEGTAVSSYEQYF.

The chain has TRBV4-2 and TRBJ1-2; no firm D call. CDR3 length equals 14 residues. The V end was cut by 3 bases, the J end by 5 bases, with 13 bases between. Germline values: CDR1 LGHNA, CDR2 YNFKEQ. The CDR3 region has the DNA TGTGCCAGCAGCCACCCCGAACAGCATTATGGCTACACCTTC. It specifies CASSHPEQHYGYTF.

The genes are TRBV5-3 and TRBJ2-3, with D perhaps TRBD1 (6 bases). TRBV5-3 is an ORF for which the function is uncertain. This CDR3 has 15 residues. V lost 9 bases to trimming and J lost 2 bases, with 19 bases between them. CDR3 in amino acids: CATPPLEGVTDTQYF. Here the CDR3 DNA reads TGTGCCACACCCCCCCTTGAGGGGGTCACAGATACGCAGTATTTT.

This sequence joins TRBV7-2 and TRBJ2-2; no definite D call. From germline, CDR1 is SGHTA and CDR2 FQGNSA. The length of the CDR3 is 16 residues. V was shortened by 2 bases and J by 3 bases, with 13 bases between the two germline ends. The DNA for the CDR3 is TGTGCCAGCAGCTTAATGATGGGTACAGACACCGGGGAGCTGTTTTTT. Amino acid sequence: CASSLMMGTDTGELFF.

The rearrangement joins TRBV28 to TRBJ2-3; D is undetermined. The CDR3 covers 13 residues. Trimming left V 6 bases short and J 0 bases short, with 7 bases between. Germline V gene data show CDR1 as MDHEN and CDR2 as SYDVKM. The CDR3 DNA reads TGTGCCAGCAGGGCCCAGAGCACAGATACGCAGTATTTT. Protein: CASRAQSTDTQYF.

This rearrangement joins TRBV28 to TRBJ2-3, with D perhaps TRBD2 (5 bases). V was clipped by 3 bases and J by 1 base, with 14 bases between them. The CDR3 spans 16 residues. Germline CDR1 is MDHEN and CDR2 is SYDVKM. The CDR3 protein is CASSFRSALGTDTQYF. The CDR3 DNA reads TGTGCCAGCAGTTTCAGGTCTGCACTAGGCACAGATACGCAGTATTTT.

The chain carries TRBV13 and TRBJ2-7; 9 positions agree with TRBD1. The V segment lost 5 bases and the J segment 4 bases; nucleotides outside the gene matches: 6. The CDR3 is 14 residues long. Germline V gene sequence: CDR1 PRHDT, CDR2 FYEKMQ (reference sequence). The CDR3 DNA reads as TGTGCCAGCAGCCCGAGACAGGGGGGGTACGAGCAGTACTTC. It encodes CASSPRQGGYEQYF. Variable domain in full (rest from reference TRBV13 and TRBJ2-7): AAGVIQSPRHLIKEKRETATLKCYPIPRHDTVYWYQQGPGQDPQFLISFYEKMQSDKGSIPDRFSAQQFSDYHSELNMSSLELGDSALYFCASSPRQGGYEQYFGPGTRLTVT.